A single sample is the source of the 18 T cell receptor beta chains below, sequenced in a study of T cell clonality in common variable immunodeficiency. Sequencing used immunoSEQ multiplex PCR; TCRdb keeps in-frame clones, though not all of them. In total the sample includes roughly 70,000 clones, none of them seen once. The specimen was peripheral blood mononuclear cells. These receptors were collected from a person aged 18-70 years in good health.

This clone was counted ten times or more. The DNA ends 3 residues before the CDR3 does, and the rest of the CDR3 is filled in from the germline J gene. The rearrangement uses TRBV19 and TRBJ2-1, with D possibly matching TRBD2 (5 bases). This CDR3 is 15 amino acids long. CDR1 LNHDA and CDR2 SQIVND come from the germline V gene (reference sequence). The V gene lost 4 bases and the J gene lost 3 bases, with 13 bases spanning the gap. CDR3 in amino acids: CASSTRLQNYNEQFF. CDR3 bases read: TGTGCCAGTAGTACCAGACTACAGAACTACAATGAG.

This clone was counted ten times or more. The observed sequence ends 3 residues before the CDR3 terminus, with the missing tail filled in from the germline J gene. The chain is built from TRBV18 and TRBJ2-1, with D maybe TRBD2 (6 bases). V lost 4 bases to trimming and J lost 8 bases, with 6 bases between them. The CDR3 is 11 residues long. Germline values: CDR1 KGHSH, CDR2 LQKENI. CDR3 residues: CASSRDYEQFF. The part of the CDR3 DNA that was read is TGTGCCAGCTCACGGGACTATGAG.

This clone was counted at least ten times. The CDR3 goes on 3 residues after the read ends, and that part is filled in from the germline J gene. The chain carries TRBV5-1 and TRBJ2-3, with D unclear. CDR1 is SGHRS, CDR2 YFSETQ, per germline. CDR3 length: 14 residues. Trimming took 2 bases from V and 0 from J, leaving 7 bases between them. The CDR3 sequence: CASSFDTSTDTQYF. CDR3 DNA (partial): TGCGCCAGCAGCTTCGACACAAGCACAGATACG.

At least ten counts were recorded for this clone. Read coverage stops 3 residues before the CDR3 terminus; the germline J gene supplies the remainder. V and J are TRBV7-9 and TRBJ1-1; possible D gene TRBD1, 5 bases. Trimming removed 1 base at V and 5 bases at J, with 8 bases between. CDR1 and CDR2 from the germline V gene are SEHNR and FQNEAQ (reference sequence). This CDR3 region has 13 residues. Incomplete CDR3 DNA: TGTGCCAGCAGCTTAGGAGGGGTGACTGAA. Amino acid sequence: CASSLGGVTE. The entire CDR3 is CASSLGGVTEAFF.

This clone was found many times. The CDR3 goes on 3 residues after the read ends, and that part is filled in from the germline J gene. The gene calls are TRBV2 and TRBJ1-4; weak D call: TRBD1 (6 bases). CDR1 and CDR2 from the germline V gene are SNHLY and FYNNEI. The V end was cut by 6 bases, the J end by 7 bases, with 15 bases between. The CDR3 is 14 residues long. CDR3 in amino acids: CASRRTARGEKLFF. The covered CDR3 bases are TGTGCCAGCAGACGGACGGCCAGGGGTGAAAAA.

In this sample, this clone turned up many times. The covered CDR3 bases are TGTGCAAGTCGCCGGGCCGGGACAGGGGGGAATGAG. Amino acid sequence: CASRRAGTGGNE. The whole CDR3 region reads CASRRAGTGGNEQFF. V and J are TRBV11-3 and TRBJ2-1; 11 bases map to TRBD1. The CDR3 end is not reached by the read, which stops 3 residues before it; the germline J gene fills it in. Germline values: CDR1 SGHNT, CDR2 YENEEA. The CDR3 has 15 amino acids.

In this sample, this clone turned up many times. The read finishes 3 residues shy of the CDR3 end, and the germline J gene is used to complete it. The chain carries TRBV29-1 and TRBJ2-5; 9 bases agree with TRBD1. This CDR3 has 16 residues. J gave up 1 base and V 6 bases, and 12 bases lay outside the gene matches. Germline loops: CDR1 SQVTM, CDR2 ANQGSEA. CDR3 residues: CSVAAPGQGSQETQYF. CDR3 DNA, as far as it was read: TGCAGCGTGGCGGCCCCGGGACAGGGAAGCCAAGAGACC.

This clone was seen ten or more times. The CDR3 is CASRGGQREYYEQYF. CDR3 bases read: TGTGCCAGCAGGGGGGGTCAGCGGGAGTACTACGAG. The chain combines TRBV2 with TRBJ2-7, with 8 bases that match TRBD2. The read is 3 residues too short to cover the CDR3 end, so that end is filled in from the germline J gene. CDR3 size: 15 residues. The V gene end was trimmed by 6 bases and the J gene end by 3 bases; junction bases not matched to a gene: 10. Per germline, CDR1 SNHLY and CDR2 FYNNEI.

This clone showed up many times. The part of the CDR3 DNA that was read is TGTGCCTGGAGTGTACCAGGGGACCGGTCCTACGAG. Its translation is CAWSVPGDRSYE. The whole CDR3 reads CAWSVPGDRSYEQYF. The V gene is TRBV30, the J gene TRBJ2-7; maybe TRBD1 (6 bases). The CDR3 goes on 3 residues after the read ends, and that part is filled in from the germline J gene. The CDR3 extends over 15 amino acids. Germline CDR1 is GTSNPN and CDR2 is SVGIG (reference sequence). V was clipped by 0 bases and J by 1 base, with 13 bases between them. Based on the CDR3 plus reference TRBV30 and TRBJ2-7, the full variable domain is SQTIHQWPATLVQPVGSPLSLECTVEGTSNPNLYWYRQAAGRGLQLLFYSVGIGQISSEVPQNLSASRPQDRQFILSSKKLLLSDSGFYLCAWSVPGDRSYEQYFGPGTRLTVT.

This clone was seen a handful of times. The CDR3 region is CSARGLAGSYEQYF. CDR3 bases read: TGCAGTGCTAGGGGACTAGCGGGCTCCTACGAG. V is TRBV20-1 and J is TRBJ2-7; 12 bases line up with TRBD2. The read terminates 3 residues before the CDR3 end, so the remaining end is supplied by the germline J gene. V shed 3 bases and J 0 bases; nucleotides not matched to a gene: 0. The CDR3 totals 14 residues. Germline V gene data show CDR1 as DFQATT and CDR2 as SNEGSKA (reference sequence).

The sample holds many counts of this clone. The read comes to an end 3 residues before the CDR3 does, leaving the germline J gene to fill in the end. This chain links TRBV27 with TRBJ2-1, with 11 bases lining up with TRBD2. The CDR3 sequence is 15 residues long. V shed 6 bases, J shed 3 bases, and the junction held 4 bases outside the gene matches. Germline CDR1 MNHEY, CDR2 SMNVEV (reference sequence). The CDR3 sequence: CASSLAGGDYNEQFF. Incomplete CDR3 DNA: TGTGCCAGCAGCCTAGCGGGAGGAGACTACAATGAG.

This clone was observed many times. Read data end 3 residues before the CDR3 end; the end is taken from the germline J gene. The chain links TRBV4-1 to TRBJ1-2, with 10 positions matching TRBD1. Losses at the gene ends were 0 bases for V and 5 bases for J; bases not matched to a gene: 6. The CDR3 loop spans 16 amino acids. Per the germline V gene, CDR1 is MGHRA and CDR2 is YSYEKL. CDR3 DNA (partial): TGCGCCAGCAGCCAAGAAAGACAGGGGGCGCGGTATGGC. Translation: CASSQERQGARYG. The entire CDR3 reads CASSQERQGARYGYTF.

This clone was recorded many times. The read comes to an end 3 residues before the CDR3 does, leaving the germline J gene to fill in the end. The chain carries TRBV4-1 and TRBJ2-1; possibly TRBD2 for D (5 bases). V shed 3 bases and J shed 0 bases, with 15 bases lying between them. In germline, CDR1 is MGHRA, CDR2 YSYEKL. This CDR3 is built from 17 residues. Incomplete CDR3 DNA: TGCGCCAGCAGCCAGCAGCTCGGGGTGAGCTCCTACAATGAG. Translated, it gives CASSQQLGVSSYNE. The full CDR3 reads CASSQQLGVSSYNEQFF.

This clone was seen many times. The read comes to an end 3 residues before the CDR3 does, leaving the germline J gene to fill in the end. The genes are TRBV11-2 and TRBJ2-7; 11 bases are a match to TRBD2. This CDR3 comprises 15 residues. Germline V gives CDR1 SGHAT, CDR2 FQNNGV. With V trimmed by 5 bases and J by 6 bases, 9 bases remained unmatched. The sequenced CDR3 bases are TGTGCCAGCAGCCGAACTAGCGGGAGCCCTTCCGAG. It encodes CASSRTSGSPSE. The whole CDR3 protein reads CASSRTSGSPSEQYF.

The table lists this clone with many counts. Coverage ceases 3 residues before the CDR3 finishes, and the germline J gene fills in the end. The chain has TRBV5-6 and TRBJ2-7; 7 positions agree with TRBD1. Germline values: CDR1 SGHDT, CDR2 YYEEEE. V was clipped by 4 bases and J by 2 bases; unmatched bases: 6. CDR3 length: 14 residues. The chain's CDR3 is CASSLRDSTYEQYF. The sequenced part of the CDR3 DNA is TGTGCCAGCAGCCTACGGGACAGTACCTACGAG.

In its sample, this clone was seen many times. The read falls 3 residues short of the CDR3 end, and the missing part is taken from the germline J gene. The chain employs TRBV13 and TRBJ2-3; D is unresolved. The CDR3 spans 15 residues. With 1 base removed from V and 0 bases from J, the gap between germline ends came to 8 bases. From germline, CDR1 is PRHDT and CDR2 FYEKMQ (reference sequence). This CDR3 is CASSLEDKSTDTQYF. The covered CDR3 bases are TGTGCCAGCAGCTTAGAAGACAAGAGCACAGATACG.

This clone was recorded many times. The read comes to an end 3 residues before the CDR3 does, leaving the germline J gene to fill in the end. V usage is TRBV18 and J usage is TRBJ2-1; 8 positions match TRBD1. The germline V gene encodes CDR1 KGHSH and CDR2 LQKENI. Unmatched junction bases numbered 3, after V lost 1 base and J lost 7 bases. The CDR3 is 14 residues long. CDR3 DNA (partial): TGTGCCAGCTCACCACTTACAGGGGGGAATGAG. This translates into CASSPLTGGNE. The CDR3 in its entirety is CASSPLTGGNEQFF.

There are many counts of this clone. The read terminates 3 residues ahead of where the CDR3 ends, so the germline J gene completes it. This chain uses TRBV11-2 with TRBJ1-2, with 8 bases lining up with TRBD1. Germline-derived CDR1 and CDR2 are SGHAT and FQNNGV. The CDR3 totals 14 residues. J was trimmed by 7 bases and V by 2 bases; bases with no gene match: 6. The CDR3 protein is CASSLLRQGSGYTF. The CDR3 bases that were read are TGTGCCAGCAGCTTACTTCGACAGGGGAGTGGC.